This entry describes one T cell receptor beta chain. This may be a read error, as it is one base from a much larger clone. This sample is drawn from a study of T cells in Graves' hyperthyroidism and ophthalmopathy. The CDR3 has 14 amino acids. Germline CDR1 and CDR2: DFQATT and SNEGSKA (reference sequence). RNA transcripts served as the template for amplifying TCR beta CDR3 regions. TCR CDR3 regions were first amplified by RT-PCR with HTBI primers. Each CDR3 protein gets one entry after TCRdb re-called the multiplex PCR reads with MiXCR. The table has nearly 750,000 distinct CDR3 sequences, approximately 36% seen once.

The specimen sequenced was blood. The clonotype was recovered from a middle-aged woman with Graves' hyperthyroidism. J is TRBJ1-2 and V is TRBV20-1; possible D gene TRBD1, 5 bases. CDR3 bases: TGCAGTGCTTGGCCCCCTTCAGGGCTCTATGGCTACGCCTTC. It yields the protein CSAWPPSGLYGYAF.